A selection of T cell receptor beta chains follows, all from one sample in a study of TIL therapy for anti-PD-1-resistant metastatic lung cancer. Only in-frame clones appear in the TCRdb table, and some are missing; sequencing was by immunoSEQ multiplex PCR. Here the sample spans approximately 50,000 clones, about 80% being singletons. The specimen was blood, collected at baseline. The receptors were sampled from a man aged 65-85 years with non-small cell lung cancer. The CDR3 runs from the conserved cysteine through the conserved F or W. The D gene is left open where the match is weak. The size entry is marked missing in some rows and otherwise reads once, few, many or a size class.

- | TRBJ1-5 | TRBV7-6 | - | TGTGCCAGCAGCCGGGGGGGGAATCAGCCCCAGCATTTT | CASSRGGNQPQHF
- | TRBJ2-4 | TRBV7-2 | TRBD2 | TGTGCCAGCAGCTCCCGTATAGCGGGAGTTGAAAACATTCAGTACTTC | CASSSRIAGVENIQYF
few | TRBJ2-3 | TRBV9 | - | TGTGCCAGCAGCGTAGCTGCTGATACGCAGTATTTT | CASSVAADTQYF
- | TRBJ2-5 | TRBV5-1 | - | TGCGCCAGCAGCCGCTTCGGGGATAGAGAGACCCAGTACTTC | CASSRFGDRETQYF
- | TRBJ2-7 | TRBV10-3 | TRBD2 | TGTGCCATCAGTGAGTCCCTGGGGGGGTCCTACGAGCAGTACTTC | CAISESLGGSYEQYF
- | TRBJ1-1 | TRBV15 | - | TGTGCCACCAGCGGTGCGAGGGACACTGAAGCTTTCTTT | CATSGARDTEAFF
- | TRBJ1-2 | TRBV9 | - | TGTGCCAGCAGCGTAGCCCCAACAGGAGCTAACTATGGCTACACCTTC | CASSVAPTGANYGYTF
- | TRBJ2-5 | TRBV7-2 | TRBD2 | TGTGCCAGCAGCTTAGTGAGAGCGGGAGACTTGAAGACCCAGTACTTC | CASSLVRAGDLKTQYF
once | TRBJ1-2 | TRBV7-8 | - | TGTGCCAGCAGCTTAGGACGGGGGAAGAACTATGGCTACACCTTC | CASSLGRGKNYGYTF
- | TRBJ2-2 | TRBV5-1 | TRBD2 | TGCGCCAGCAGCTGGGGACTAGAGACCGGGGAGCTGTTTTTT | CASSWGLETGELFF
few | TRBJ2-1 | TRBV27 | TRBD2 | TGTGCCAGCAGTCAACGTCGGACTAGCGGCAATGAGCAGTTCTTC | CASSQRRTSGNEQFF
- | TRBJ2-7 | TRBV5-1 | TRBD2 | TGCGCCAGCAGCTTGGGTAGCGGGAGTTGGTACGAGCAGTACTTC | CASSLGSGSWYEQYF
- | TRBJ1-1 | TRBV5-5 | TRBD1 | TGTGCCAGCAGCTCAGACAGGGTGGGGAAAGCTTTCTTT | CASSSDRVGKAFF
- | TRBJ2-7 | TRBV5-4 | TRBD1 | TGTGCCAGCAGCTACCCCGGGACAGAGTACTACGAGCAGTACTTC | CASSYPGTEYYEQYF
- | TRBJ1-2 | TRBV5-1 | - | TGCGCCAGCAGCCGGGAGTCTATCAGCTATGGCTACACCTTC | CASSRESISYGYTF
few | TRBJ1-5 | TRBV19 | TRBD1 | TGTGCCAGTACCACAGGGGGTAGCAATCAGCCCCAGCATTTT | CASTTGGSNQPQHF
- | TRBJ2-2 | TRBV4-1 | - | TGCGCCAGCAGCCAAGATGGTCGCACGAGGGGGACCGGGGAGCTGTTTTTT | CASSQDGRTRGTGELFF
- | TRBJ1-2 | TRBV28 | - | TGTGCCAGCAGTTTGGGAAAGAGGGGGGGCTACACCTTC | CASSLGKRGGYTF
- | TRBJ2-2 | TRBV27 | TRBD2 | TGTGCCAGCAGGATCGGGACTAGCGCTAACACCGGGGAGCTGTTTTTT | CASRIGTSANTGELFF
- | TRBJ2-6 | TRBV2 | TRBD1 | TGTGCCAGCAGAAAACAGGGGGCGTCCTCGGGGGCCAACGTCCTGACTTTC | CASRKQGASSGANVLTF
- | TRBJ2-6 | TRBV7-8 | TRBD1 | TGTGCCAGCAGCCCACAGGGGGCGCATGGGGCCAACGTCCTGACTTTC | CASSPQGAHGANVLTF
- | TRBJ2-7 | TRBV28 | - | TGTGCCAGCAGAATCCGGGACGGAGCCTACGAGCAGTACTTC | CASRIRDGAYEQYF
- | TRBJ1-5 | TRBV19 | - | TGTGCCAGTAGTATCGGTGGGAGGGGAGGCCAGCCCCAGCATTTT | CASSIGGRGGQPQHF
- | TRBJ2-7 | TRBV7-3 | TRBD2 | TGTGCCAGCAGCAACGGGGGGGTACGAGACGAGCAGTACTTC | CASSNGGVRDEQYF
- | TRBJ2-2 | TRBV7-6 | - | TGTGCCAGCAGCTTAAGGTCGGACGCGAACACCGGGGAGCTGTTTTTT | CASSLRSDANTGELFF
few | TRBJ1-5 | TRBV18 | - | TGTGCCAGCTCACCTAGCGTGGGCAATCAGCCCCAGCATTTT | CASSPSVGNQPQHF
once | TRBJ2-7 | TRBV28 | TRBD2 | TGTGCCAGCAGTTCTCCGGGACTAGCTCGCGAGCAGTACTTC | CASSSPGLAREQYF
few | TRBJ2-3 | TRBV5-1 | TRBD1 | TGCGCCAGCAGCTCCCGGGACAGCCGCACAGATACGCAGTATTTT | CASSSRDSRTDTQYF
- | TRBJ1-5 | TRBV5-5 | TRBD1 | TGTGCCAGCAGCCCCTCCGGGACAGGGTCTTATAGCAATCAGCCCCAGCATTTT | CASSPSGTGSYSNQPQHF